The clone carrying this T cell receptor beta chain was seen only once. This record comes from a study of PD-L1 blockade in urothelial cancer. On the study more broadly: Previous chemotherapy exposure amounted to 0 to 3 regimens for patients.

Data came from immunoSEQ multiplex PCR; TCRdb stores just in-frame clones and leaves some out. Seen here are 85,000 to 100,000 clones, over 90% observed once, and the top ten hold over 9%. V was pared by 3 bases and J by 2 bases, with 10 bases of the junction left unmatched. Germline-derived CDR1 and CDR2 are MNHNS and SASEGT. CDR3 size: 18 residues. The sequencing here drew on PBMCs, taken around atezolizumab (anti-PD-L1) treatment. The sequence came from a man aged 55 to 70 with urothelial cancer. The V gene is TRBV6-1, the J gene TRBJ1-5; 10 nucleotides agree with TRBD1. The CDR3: CASSDLTGGNWGNQPQHF. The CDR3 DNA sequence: TGTGCCAGCAGTGACCTGACAGGGGGCAACTGGGGCAATCAGCCCCAGCATTTT.